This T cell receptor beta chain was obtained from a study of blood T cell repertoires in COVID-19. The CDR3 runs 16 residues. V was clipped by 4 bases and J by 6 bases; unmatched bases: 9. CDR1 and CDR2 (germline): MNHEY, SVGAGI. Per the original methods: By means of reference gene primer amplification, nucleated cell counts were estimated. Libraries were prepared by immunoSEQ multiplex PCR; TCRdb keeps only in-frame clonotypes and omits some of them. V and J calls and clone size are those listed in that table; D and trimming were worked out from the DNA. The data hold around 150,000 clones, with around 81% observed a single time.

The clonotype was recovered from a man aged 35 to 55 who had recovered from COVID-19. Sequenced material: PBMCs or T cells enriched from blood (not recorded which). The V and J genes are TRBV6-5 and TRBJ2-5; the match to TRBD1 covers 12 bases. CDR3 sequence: CASSSSGTGGRKTQYF. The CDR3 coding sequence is TGTGCCAGCAGTTCCTCCGGGACAGGGGGCAGGAAGACCCAGTACTTC.